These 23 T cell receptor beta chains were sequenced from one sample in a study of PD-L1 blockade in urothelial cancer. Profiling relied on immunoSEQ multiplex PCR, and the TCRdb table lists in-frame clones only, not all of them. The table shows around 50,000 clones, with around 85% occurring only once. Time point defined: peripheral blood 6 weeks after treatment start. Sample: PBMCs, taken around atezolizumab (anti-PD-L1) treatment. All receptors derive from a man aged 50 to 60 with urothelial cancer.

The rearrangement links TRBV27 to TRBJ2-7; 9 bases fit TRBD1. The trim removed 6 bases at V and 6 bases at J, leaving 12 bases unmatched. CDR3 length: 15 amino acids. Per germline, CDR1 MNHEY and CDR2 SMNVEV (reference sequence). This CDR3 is CASRSPGQGSREQYF. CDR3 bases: TGTGCCAGCAGATCACCGGGACAGGGAAGTCGCGAGCAGTACTTC.

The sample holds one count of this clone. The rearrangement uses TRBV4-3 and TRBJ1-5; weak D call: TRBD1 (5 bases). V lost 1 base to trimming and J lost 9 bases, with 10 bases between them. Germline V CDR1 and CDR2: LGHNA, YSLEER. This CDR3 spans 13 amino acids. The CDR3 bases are TGCGCCAGCAGCCAAGCTAAGGGGCCGCCCCAGCATTTT. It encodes CASSQAKGPPQHF.

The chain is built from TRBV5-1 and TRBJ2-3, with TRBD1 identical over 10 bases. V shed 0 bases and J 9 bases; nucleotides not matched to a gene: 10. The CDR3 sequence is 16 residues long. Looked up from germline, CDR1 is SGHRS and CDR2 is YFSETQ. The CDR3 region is CASSLGVGQGVSTQYF. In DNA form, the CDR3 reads TGCGCCAGCAGCTTGGGGGTTGGACAGGGGGTTAGCACGCAGTATTTT.

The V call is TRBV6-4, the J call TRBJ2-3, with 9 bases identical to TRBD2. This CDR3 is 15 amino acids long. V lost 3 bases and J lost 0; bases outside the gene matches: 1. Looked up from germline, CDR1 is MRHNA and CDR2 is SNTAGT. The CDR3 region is CASSEGLASTDTQYF. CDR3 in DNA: TGTGCCAGCAGTGAGGGACTAGCTAGCACAGATACGCAGTATTTT.

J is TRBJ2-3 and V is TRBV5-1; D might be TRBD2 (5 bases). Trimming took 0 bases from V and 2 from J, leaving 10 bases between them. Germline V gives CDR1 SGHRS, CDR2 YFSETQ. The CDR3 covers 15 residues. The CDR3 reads CASSLAGEFTDTQYF. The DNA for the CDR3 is TGCGCCAGCAGCTTGGCCGGGGAATTCACAGATACGCAGTATTTT.

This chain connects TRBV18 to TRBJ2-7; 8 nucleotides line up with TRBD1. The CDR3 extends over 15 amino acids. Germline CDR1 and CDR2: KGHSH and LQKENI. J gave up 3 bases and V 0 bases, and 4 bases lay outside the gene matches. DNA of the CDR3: TGTGCCAGCTCACCACCGGGACAGGACCTCTACGAGCAGTACTTC. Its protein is CASSPPGQDLYEQYF.

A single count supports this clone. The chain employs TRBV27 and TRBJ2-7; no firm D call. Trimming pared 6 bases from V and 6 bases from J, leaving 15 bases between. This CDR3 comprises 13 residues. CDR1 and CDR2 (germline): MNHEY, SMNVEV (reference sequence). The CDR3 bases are TGTGCCAGCAGCCTCCGTTCACACACCGAGCAGTACTTC. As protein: CASSLRSHTEQYF.

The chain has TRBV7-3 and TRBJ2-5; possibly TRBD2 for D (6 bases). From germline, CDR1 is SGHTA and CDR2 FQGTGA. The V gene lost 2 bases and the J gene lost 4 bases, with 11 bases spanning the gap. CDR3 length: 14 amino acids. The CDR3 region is CASSLAGLSETQYF. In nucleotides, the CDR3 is TGTGCCAGCAGCTTAGCGGGGTTGTCAGAGACCCAGTACTTC.

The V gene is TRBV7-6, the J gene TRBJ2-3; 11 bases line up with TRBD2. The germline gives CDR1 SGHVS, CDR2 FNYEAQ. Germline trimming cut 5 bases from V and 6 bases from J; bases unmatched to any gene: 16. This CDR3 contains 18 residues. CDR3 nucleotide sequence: TGTGCCAGCAGCCGCGGGGGTCTAGCGGGAGGACAGCGGGATACGCAGTATTTT. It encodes CASSRGGLAGGQRDTQYF.

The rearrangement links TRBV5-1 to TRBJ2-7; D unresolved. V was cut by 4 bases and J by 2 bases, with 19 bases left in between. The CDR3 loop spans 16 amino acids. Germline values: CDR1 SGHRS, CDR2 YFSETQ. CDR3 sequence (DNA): TGCGCCAGCAGCCCACCTAGGCAGAATTTACCCTACGAGCAGTACTTC. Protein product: CASSPPRQNLPYEQYF.

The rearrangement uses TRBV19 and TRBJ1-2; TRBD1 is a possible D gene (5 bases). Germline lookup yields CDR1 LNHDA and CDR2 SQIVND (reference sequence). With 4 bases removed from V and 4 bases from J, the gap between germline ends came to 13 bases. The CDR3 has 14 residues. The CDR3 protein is CASSNRQGPYGYTF. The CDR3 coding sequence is TGTGCCAGTAGTAATCGGCAGGGTCCCTATGGCTACACCTTC.

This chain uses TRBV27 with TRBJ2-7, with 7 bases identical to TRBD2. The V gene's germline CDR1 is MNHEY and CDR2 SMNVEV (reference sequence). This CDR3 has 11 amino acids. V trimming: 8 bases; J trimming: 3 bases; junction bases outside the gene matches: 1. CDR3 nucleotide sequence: TGTGCCAGCGGGAGGGTCTACGAGCAGTACTTC. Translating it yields CASGRVYEQYF.

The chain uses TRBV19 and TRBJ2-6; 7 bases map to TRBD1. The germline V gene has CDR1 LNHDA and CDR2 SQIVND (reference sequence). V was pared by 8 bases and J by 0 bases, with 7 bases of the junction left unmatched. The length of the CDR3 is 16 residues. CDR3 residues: CASGDRLLSGANVLTF. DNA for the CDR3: TGTGCCAGTGGGGACAGACTACTCTCTGGGGCCAACGTCCTGACTTTC.

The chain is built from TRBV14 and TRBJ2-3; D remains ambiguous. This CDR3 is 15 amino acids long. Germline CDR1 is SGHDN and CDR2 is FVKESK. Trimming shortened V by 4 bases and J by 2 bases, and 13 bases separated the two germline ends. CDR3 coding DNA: TGTGCCAGCAGCCCTACCTCTCACGACACAGATACGCAGTATTTT. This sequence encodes CASSPTSHDTDTQYF. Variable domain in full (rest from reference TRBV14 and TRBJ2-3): EAGVTQFPSHSVIEKGQTVTLRCDPISGHDNLYWYRRVMGKEIKFLLHFVKESKQDESGMPNNRFLAERTGGTYSTLKVQPAELEDSGVYFCASSPTSHDTDTQYFGPGTRLTVL.

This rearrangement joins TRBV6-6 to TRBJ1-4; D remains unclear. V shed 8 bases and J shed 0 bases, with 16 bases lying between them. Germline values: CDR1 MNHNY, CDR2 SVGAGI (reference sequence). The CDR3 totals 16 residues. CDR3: CASRPRSVPTNEKLFF. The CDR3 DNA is TGTGCCAGCCGGCCGCGGTCAGTACCAACTAATGAAAAACTGTTTTTT.

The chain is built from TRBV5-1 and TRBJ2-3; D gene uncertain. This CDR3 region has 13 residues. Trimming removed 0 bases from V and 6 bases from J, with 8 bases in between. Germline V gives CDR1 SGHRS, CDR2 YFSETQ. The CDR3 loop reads CASSLDSVDTQYF. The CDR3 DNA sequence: TGCGCCAGCAGCTTGGACAGTGTGGATACGCAGTATTTT. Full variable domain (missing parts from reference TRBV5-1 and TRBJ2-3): KAGVTQTPRYLIKTRGQQVTLSCSPISGHRSVSWYQQTPGQGLQFLFEYFSETQRNKGNFPGRFSGRQFSNSRSEMNVSTLELGDSALYLCASSLDSVDTQYFGPGTRLTVL.

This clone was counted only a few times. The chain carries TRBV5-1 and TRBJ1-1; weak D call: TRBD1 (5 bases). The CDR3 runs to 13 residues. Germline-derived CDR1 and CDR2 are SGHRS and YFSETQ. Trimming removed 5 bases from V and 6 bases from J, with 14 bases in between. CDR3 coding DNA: TGCGCCAGCAGTGACTGGCGGGGGGCTGAAGCTTTCTTT. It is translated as CASSDWRGAEAFF.

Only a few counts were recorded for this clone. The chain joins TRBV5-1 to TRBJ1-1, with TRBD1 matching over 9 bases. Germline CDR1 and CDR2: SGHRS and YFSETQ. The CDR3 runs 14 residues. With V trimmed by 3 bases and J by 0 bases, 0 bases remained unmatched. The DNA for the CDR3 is TGCGCCAGCAGCTGGGACAGGGTGAACACTGAAGCTTTCTTT. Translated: CASSWDRVNTEAFF.

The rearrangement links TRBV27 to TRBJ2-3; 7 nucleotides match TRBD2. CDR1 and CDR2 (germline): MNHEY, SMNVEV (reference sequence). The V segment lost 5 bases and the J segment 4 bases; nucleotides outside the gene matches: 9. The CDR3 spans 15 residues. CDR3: CASSLPPSGADTQYF. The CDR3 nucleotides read TGTGCCAGCAGTCTCCCCCCTAGCGGCGCAGATACGCAGTATTTT.

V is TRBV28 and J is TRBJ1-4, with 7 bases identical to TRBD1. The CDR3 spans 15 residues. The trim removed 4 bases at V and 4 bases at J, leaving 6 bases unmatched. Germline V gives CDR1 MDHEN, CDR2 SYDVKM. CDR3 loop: CASSWRQGNNEKLFF. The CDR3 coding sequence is TGTGCCAGCAGTTGGAGACAGGGCAATAATGAAAAACTGTTTTTT.

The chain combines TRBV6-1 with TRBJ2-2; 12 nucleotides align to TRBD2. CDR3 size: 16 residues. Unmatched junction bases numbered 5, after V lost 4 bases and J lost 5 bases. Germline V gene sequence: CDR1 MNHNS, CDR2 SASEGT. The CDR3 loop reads CASSALAGGPTGELFF. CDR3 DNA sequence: TGTGCCAGCAGTGCCCTAGCGGGGGGGCCTACCGGGGAGCTGTTTTTT.

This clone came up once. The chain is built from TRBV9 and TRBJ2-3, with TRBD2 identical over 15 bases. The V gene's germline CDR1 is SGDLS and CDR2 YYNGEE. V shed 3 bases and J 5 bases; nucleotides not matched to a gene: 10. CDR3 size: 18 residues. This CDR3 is CASSGWTSGGAGIDTQYF. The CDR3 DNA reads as TGTGCCAGCAGCGGCTGGACTAGCGGGGGGGCGGGGATAGATACGCAGTATTTT.

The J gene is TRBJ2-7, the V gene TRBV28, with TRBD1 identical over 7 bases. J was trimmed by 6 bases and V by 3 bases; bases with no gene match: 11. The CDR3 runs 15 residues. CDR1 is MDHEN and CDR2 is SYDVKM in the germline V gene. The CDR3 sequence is CASSFGDTGESEQYF. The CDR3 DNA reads TGTGCCAGCAGTTTTGGGGACACAGGGGAAAGCGAGCAGTACTTC.